The entry below gives a single T cell receptor (beta chain) sequence along with its context. The sample holds a few counts of this clone. Its antigen target is currently unknown. Base qualities are missing; no much larger clone stands one base away. Each donor gave one peripheral blood draw, approximately 110 mL on average, collected into heparinised tubes. Naive, central memory, regulatory and stem cell-like memory CD4+ T cells were sorted on a BD FACSAria II using a panel including CD45RO, CCR7, CD25, CD127, CD95 and CD27. Every sorted population had a purity above 95%. Right away, PBMCs were isolated by Lymphoprep density gradient centrifugation and were stained directly, with no culture step. To minimize batch effects, samples were stained and sorted in pairs, one healthy donor with one patient per experiment. Spanning cysteine to phenylalanine, the CDR3 consists of 15 amino acids. Only the CDR3 DNA is retained, 45 bases long and in frame from the first base. CDR1 and CDR2, looked up from the germline V gene, are MDHEN and SYDVKM. V trim: 6 bases; J trim: 3 bases; unmatched bases: 5.

The entire amount of isolated RNA was reverse transcribed using the High Capacity cDNA Reverse Transcription Kit, so the sequenced TCRB transcripts were expressed ones. Naive, central memory and regulatory T cell samples underwent deep immunoSEQ sequencing, averaging about 3.57 million total reads per sample. After sorted cells were lysed in RLT buffer, RNA was extracted with DNase-treated RNeasy Micro or Mini kits, with the choice depending on cell number. To prevent cross-contamination, each cell subset was processed individually, whereas patient and healthy donor samples were processed jointly. The immunoSEQ multiplex PCR was used to amplify TCRB sequences from cDNA, generating 87-bp fragments that spanned the CDR3 region. The amplicons were sequenced using the Illumina HiSeq platform. On the authors' methods: PCR bias was corrected computationally using synthetic template baselines, and reads within Hamming distance 2 were collapsed, with unmergeable singletons discarded. Reads were aligned against IMGT to assign V, D and J genes, CDR3 length and insertions or deletions at six rearrangement sites. Within each subset, clonotype counts were normalized to sorted cell number, and only after that were true diversity and Gini coefficients computed with the tcR R package. The overlap coefficient, calculated on TCRB nucleotide sequences, was used to measure repertoire sharing. As a proxy for the pre-selection repertoire, out-of-frame TCRB sequences from naive cells were analyzed. This immuneACCESS table, as held by TCRdb, lists in-frame sequences with V and J called but not all clones. Of the missing ones, under half trace to an unresolved V gene in checked studies; the others have no known cause. For V, J and clone size, that table is used; D and trimming come from the DNA. In all, the sample holds around 430,000 clones, and 25% to 35% of those were seen once. 0.06% to 0.07% of the sample goes to the ten largest clones.

The record originates from a study of beta chain features in type 1 diabetes (dated by TCRdb to 2017 to 2018). Study-level background: Mean age, gender distribution, total cell number and subset yield were not different between patients and healthy donors. A total of 85 million to 140 million sorted cells were examined across all samples, and a strong correlation was observed between cell number per subset and RNA yield. The study compared the TCRB repertoires of sorted circulating CD4+ T cell subsets in recently diagnosed type 1 diabetes patients with those in matched healthy donors. Naive and central memory subsets were obtained from all 30 or so donors, but regulatory and stem cell-like memory subsets were isolated from only 8 patients and about eight healthy donors. The full study reports these points: Because cDNA rather than genomic DNA was sequenced, highly expressing activated cells could have been over-represented, although no difference in activation and CD3 levels was found between groups. Only small numbers of individuals were included in the HLA sub-analyses, which left unresolved whether HLA type had any influence on TCRB rearrangement. PCR might favor shorter templates, but patient and control samples were amplified and corrected together, so any skew would affect both groups equally. Naive, central memory and regulatory TCRB repertoires appeared to be more alike among patients than among healthy donors. Fewer insertions and more nucleotide deletions at VDJ recombination sites were observed in patients with type 1 diabetes, implying thymic rearrangement abnormalities. In all four CD4+ subsets, TCRB CDR3 length was moderately but significantly shorter in type 1 diabetes patients.

This sequence was found in a young man in good health. The sample comprised naive CD4+ T cells from blood. What this sample's cell subset or site label stands for: true naive CD4+ T cells. This chain is built from TRBV28 and TRBJ2-1, and 10 bases in between align with TRBD2. The CDR3 region has the sequence CASRIGLADYNEQFF. The nucleotides read TGTGCCAGCAGGATTGGACTAGCGGACTACAATGAGCAGTTCTTC.